This T cell receptor (beta chain) emerged from a study of Ad26.COV2.S vaccination and SARS-CoV-2 variants (dated by TCRdb to the early 2020s). For the study in its entirety: Vaccine-arm donors came from COV1001, a multicentre, randomized, double-blind, placebo-controlled phase I-IIa trial of Ad26.COV2.S in healthy adults. The TCR-sequenced set comprised approximately 32 samples: some 19 Ad26.COV2.S vaccine recipients, 5 placebo recipients and 8 SARS-CoV-2 convalescent individuals. Investigators remained blinded to trial group allocation during experiments and outcome assessment. Ad26.COV2.S was administered intramuscularly at 5 x 10^10 or 1 x 10^11 viral particles, either as a single shot or as two shots given 56 days apart. Sequencing of the TCRbeta repertoire served to evaluate the specificity and breadth of SARS-CoV-2-reactive T cell receptors following Ad26.COV2.S vaccination. Participants in the trial were split at random into five groups of five each, receiving low-dose or high-dose Ad26.COV2.S once or twice, or else placebo on both occasions. The research as a whole found: After vaccination, spike-specific CD8+ and CD4+ T cell responses were reported to show substantial breadth. It was noted by the authors that total T cell responses may have been underestimated by the TCR breadth and depth analyses. Comparable non-spike TCR breadth was observed between vaccine and placebo recipients, consistent with only spike being contained in the vaccine. Compared with placebo recipients, Ad26.COV2.S recipients showed higher spike-specific TCR breadth (P = 0.0014). The study lacked the statistical power to compare responses across vaccine doses or regimens.

The CDR3 measures 15 amino acids from cysteine to phenylalanine. The sequence is cut down to CDR3 DNA, 45 bases in frame from base 1. Sequences MDHEN (CDR1) and SYDVKM (CDR2) are obtained from the germline V gene. V drops 3 bases and J drops 0 bases, leaving 9 bases in between. Remarks on this clone: Its antigen is not yet known. One base away there is no much larger clone; base qualities are not given.

The label giving this sample's treatment or condition can be read as: 15 to 20 received Ad26.COV2.S at low or high dose, single or two shots; 5 received placebo; per-sample allocation not given. For vaccine and placebo recipients, repertoires were sequenced using samples collected on day 63 after the first injection. In Cohort 1b, about 27 adults aged 18-55 years were enrolled at a single site in Boston, USA, between 29 July and 7 August 2020. Ad26.COV2.S was a replication-incompetent adenovirus type 26 vector that expressed a prefusion-stabilized SARS-CoV-2 spike protein derived from the original Wuhan strain. TCRbeta CDR3 regions were sequenced with the immunoSEQ Assay. After extraction, genomic DNA underwent amplification by bias-controlled multiplex PCR, followed by high-throughput sequencing. Regarding the original processing steps: To quantify the absolute abundance of every unique TCRbeta CDR3 region, sequences were collapsed and filtered. T cell fraction was estimated by normalization of TCRbeta template counts to usable DNA, with usable DNA being measured through amplification of reference genes present in all nucleated cells. Repertoire TCRs were annotated as SARS-CoV-2-specific when V gene, CDR3 amino acid sequence and J gene were exactly matched to a known reactive TCR set. The reference SARS-CoV-2 TCR set came from MIRA and was filtered for enrichment in COVID-19-positive ImmuneCODE repertoires, removing public or cross-reactive TCRs. Using the MIRA antigens, annotated TCRs were further analysed by specific ORF or by position within an ORF. Depth was the summed frequency of annotated unique rearrangements, while breadth was defined as annotated unique rearrangements over total unique productive rearrangements. Two-sided Wilcoxon rank-sum tests were applied when comparing TCR breadth between groups. In TCRdb, the immuneACCESS table is reduced to in-frame sequences with V and J assigned. These tables do not hold every clone; where another copy was compared, an unresolved V gene accounts for under half, and the others remain unexplained. The V and J calls and clone size are taken from that table; D and trimming were inferred from the DNA. Present in this sample are about 350,000 clones, roughly 90% of which were seen just once. The leading ten clones occupy 5% of the sample.

The chain links TRBV28 with TRBJ1-5; no D gene can be assigned with confidence. The sample was peripheral blood, taken in a trial of Ad26.COV2.S vaccine versus placebo. The sequence derives from a person between 18 and 65 years old who received the Ad26.COV2.S COVID-19 vaccine or a placebo. For the CDR3, the sequence is CASSFEEYSNQPQHF. The sequenced DNA is TGTGCCAGCAGTTTTGAGGAGTATAGCAATCAGCCCCAGCATTTT.